The 29 T cell receptor beta chains listed next were all sequenced from one sample in a study of monozygotic twins with inflammatory bowel disease. TCRdb re-called the 5' RACE reads and shows each CDR3 protein once, DNA omitted. In all, the sample yields around 450,000 distinct CDR3 sequences. Source material: blood. Every receptor here comes from a human donor with ulcerative colitis or Crohn's disease, or a healthy co-twin of an affected twin (not recorded which).

This sequence joins TRBV5-1 and TRBJ2-7; the D call from TCRdb, TRBD1, cannot be confirmed without DNA. Germline assignment: CDR1 SGHRS and CDR2 YFSETQ. The CDR3 is made up of 14 amino acids. This CDR3 is CASSENDRTYEQYF.

The chain combines TRBV10-3 with TRBJ1-6; checking the TCRdb D call of TRBD1 is not possible without DNA. CDR3 size: 13 residues. Germline lookup yields CDR1 ENHRY and CDR2 SYGVKD. CDR3 sequence reads: CATQNNRDSPLHF.

The chain recombines TRBV20-1 with TRBJ1-1; the D gene TCRdb calls, TRBD1, cannot be checked with no DNA. Germline V gives CDR1 DFQATT, CDR2 SNEGSKA (reference sequence). The CDR3 loop spans 13 amino acids. The CDR3 loop reads CSARTVMNTEAFF.

The genes are TRBV12-3 or TRBV12-4 and TRBJ2-4; the D call from TCRdb, TRBD1, cannot be confirmed without DNA. The CDR3 loop spans 13 amino acids. The CDR3 is CASSLLGQNIQYF.

The rearrangement joins TRBV5-4 to TRBJ2-5; TCRdb names TRBD1, which stays unverified in the absence of DNA. This CDR3 is built from 16 residues. The V gene's germline CDR1 is SGHNT and CDR2 YYREEE (reference sequence). CDR3 amino acids: CASSLGAGTPQETQYF. The variable domain in full, with the rest retrieved from reference TRBV5-4 and TRBJ2-5, is ETGVTQSPTHLIKTRGQQVTLRCSSQSGHNTVSWYQQALGQGPQFIFQYYREEENGRGNFPPRFSGLQFPNYSSELNVNALELDDSALYLCASSLGAGTPQETQYFGPGTRLLVL.

The chain has TRBV5-1 and TRBJ2-7; lacking DNA, the TRBD1 call made by TCRdb goes unchecked. Per the germline V gene, CDR1 is SGHRS and CDR2 is YFSETQ. CDR3 size: 15 residues. CDR3: CASSPPVGDSYEQYF.

The chain employs TRBV29-1 and TRBJ2-7; the TCRdb call, TRBD2, lacks DNA for checking. Germline V lookup: CDR1 SQVTM, CDR2 ANQGSEA. This CDR3 contains 14 residues. The CDR3 loop reads CSVLPGEGPNEQYF.

The chain uses TRBV7-2 and TRBJ2-3; there is no DNA to check the TCRdb D call of TRBD2. CDR3 size: 16 residues. Germline V lookup: CDR1 SGHTA, CDR2 FQGNSA. CDR3 protein: CASSRLAGGHTDTQYF.

The CDR3 reads CASSRTASGGYTF. The chain employs TRBV9 and TRBJ1-2. The CDR3 covers 13 residues. Germline V gives CDR1 SGDLS, CDR2 YYNGEE.

This chain uses TRBV6-2 or TRBV6-3 with TRBJ2-1; no DNA is available, so the TRBD1 call from TCRdb remains unchecked. Germline V gene lookup returns CDR1 MNHEY and CDR2 SVGEGT. The CDR3 sequence is 15 residues long. CDR3 residues: CASRPRDGIYNEQFF.

The CDR3 region is CASSRQGFNEKLFF. V usage is TRBV11-2 and J usage is TRBJ1-4; TCRdb picks TRBD1, but there is no DNA to check that call. CDR1 is SGHAT, CDR2 FQNNGV, per germline. The CDR3 runs to 14 residues.

The rearrangement joins TRBV29-1 to TRBJ2-1. The V gene's germline CDR1 is SQVTM and CDR2 ANQGSEA. CDR3 size: 12 residues. The CDR3 is CSATHNPNEQFF.

The gene calls are TRBV5-1 and TRBJ1-4; no DNA is available, so the TRBD1 call from TCRdb remains unchecked. Germline V gene sequence: CDR1 SGHRS, CDR2 YFSETQ. CDR3 length: 16 amino acids. CDR3 protein: CASSRGQGATNEKLFF.

The chain carries TRBV5-1 and TRBJ2-7; as DNA is missing, the TRBD2 call by TCRdb cannot be tested. The CDR3 loop spans 15 amino acids. Per germline, CDR1 SGHRS and CDR2 YFSETQ. This chain's CDR3 is CASNRLAADSYEQYF.

V usage is TRBV6-5 and J usage is TRBJ2-1; the D call from TCRdb, TRBD1, cannot be confirmed without DNA. The CDR3 has 14 amino acids. CDR1 and CDR2 (germline): MNHEY, SVGAGI. CDR3 loop: CASSTGTGGSEQFF.

This chain uses TRBV3-1 with TRBJ1-5. The CDR3 length is 15 residues. Germline CDR1 is LGHDT and CDR2 is YNNKEL (reference sequence). CDR3 amino acids: CASSQGGGRNQPQHF.

The CDR3 region is CASSPLGLAGDEQFF. This chain connects TRBV9 to TRBJ2-1; with no DNA, the TCRdb D assignment of TRBD2 cannot be verified. Germline values: CDR1 SGDLS, CDR2 YYNGEE. The CDR3 consists of 15 residues.

The V and J genes are TRBV7-2 and TRBJ2-5; lacking DNA, the TRBD2 call made by TCRdb goes unchecked. This CDR3 comprises 16 residues. In germline, CDR1 is SGHTA, CDR2 FQGNSA. CDR3 amino acids: CASSLAIAEGIETQYF.

V and J are TRBV29-1 and TRBJ1-2; TCRdb's D call, TRBD1, is unchecked because there is no DNA. CDR1 and CDR2 from the germline V gene are SQVTM and ANQGSEA. The length of the CDR3 is 13 residues. The CDR3 sequence is CSVGEGINYGYTF.

The chain links TRBV19 to TRBJ2-7; TCRdb returns TRBD1, unconfirmable since there is no DNA. CDR1 and CDR2 (germline): LNHDA, SQIVND (reference sequence). The CDR3 sequence is 13 residues long. CDR3 protein: CATTGTGTYEQYF. The full variable domain, its missing parts supplied by reference TRBV19 and TRBJ2-7, is DGGITQSPKYLFRKEGQNVTLSCEQNLNHDAMYWYRQDPGQGLRLIYYSQIVNDFQKGDIAEGYSVSREKKESFPLTVTSAQKNPTAFYLCATTGTGTYEQYFGPGTRLTVT.

J is TRBJ1-5 and V is TRBV19; TCRdb gives TRBD1 as the D gene, but with no DNA this cannot be confirmed. In germline, CDR1 is LNHDA, CDR2 SQIVND (reference sequence). CDR3 length: 15 amino acids. Here the CDR3 reads CASSRTGHKNQPQHF.

This chain connects TRBV7-9 to TRBJ1-5; TCRdb gives TRBD1 as the D gene, but with no DNA this cannot be confirmed. Germline-derived CDR1 and CDR2 are SEHNR and FQNEAQ (reference sequence). The CDR3 loop spans 13 amino acids. This CDR3 reads CASSGPGYQPQHF.

This chain links TRBV19 with TRBJ1-2; checking the TCRdb D call of TRBD1 is not possible without DNA. This CDR3 has 15 residues. Germline CDR1 reads LNHDA; CDR2 reads SQIVND (reference sequence). The CDR3 region is CASSRWDRGNYGYTF.

The J gene is TRBJ2-7, the V gene TRBV7-9; checking the TCRdb D call of TRBD1 is not possible without DNA. CDR3 length equals 15 residues. CDR1 and CDR2 from the germline V gene are SEHNR and FQNEAQ (reference sequence). CDR3 protein: CASSLAEAGGHEQYF.

The chain recombines TRBV29-1 with TRBJ1-1. The CDR3 sequence is 17 residues long. Germline V CDR1 and CDR2: SQVTM, ANQGSEA. The CDR3 region is CSVEGGSVVPLNTEAFF.

The chain employs TRBV5-1 and TRBJ1-4; the TCRdb call, TRBD1, lacks DNA for checking. This CDR3 is built from 14 residues. Per germline, CDR1 SGHRS and CDR2 YFSETQ. The CDR3 protein is CASSSGQINEKLFF.

The gene calls are TRBV18 and TRBJ2-6. This CDR3 region has 16 residues. Germline lookup yields CDR1 KGHSH and CDR2 LQKENI. The CDR3 spells CASSPSWAAGANVLTF.

V usage is TRBV18 and J usage is TRBJ2-1; TCRdb reports TRBD1, a call that lacks DNA to check it against. This CDR3 is built from 14 residues. The V gene's germline CDR1 is KGHSH and CDR2 LQKENI. CDR3 protein: CASSPPGGRDEQFF.

The chain links TRBV4-3 to TRBJ2-1. The length of the CDR3 is 15 residues. The germline V gene has CDR1 LGHNA and CDR2 YSLEER. This chain's CDR3 is CASSQEGNSCNEQFF.